The 11 T cell receptor beta chains presented below share a single source sample, sequenced in a study of blood T cell repertoires in COVID-19. Profiled with immunoSEQ multiplex PCR; TCRdb holds only in-frame clones, not every one. The data show around 120,000 clones, with about 89% seen just once and roughly 30% held by the top ten. The source material was peripheral blood. These receptor sequences come from a woman between 70 and 85 years old with acute or convalescent COVID-19.

This clone came up a few times. The chain is built from TRBV15 and TRBJ1-3; D unclear. CDR3 length: 14 amino acids. Germline loops: CDR1 LNHNV, CDR2 YYDKDF (reference sequence). With 7 bases removed from V and 0 bases from J, the gap between germline ends came to 10 bases. The chain's CDR3 is CATTPRLSGNTIYF. The DNA for the CDR3 is TGTGCCACCACCCCGAGGCTCTCTGGAAACACCATATATTTT.

This clone has only one observation. J is TRBJ1-1 and V is TRBV10-2; TRBD1 agrees at 8 bases. The CDR3 contains 15 residues. From germline, CDR1 is WSHSY and CDR2 SAAADI. The ends lost 9 bases at V and 2 bases at J; junction bases unmatched: 11. The CDR3 coding sequence is TGCGCCAGTTTACCCGGACAGGGCGAAAACACTGAAGCTTTCTTT. Its translation is CASLPGQGENTEAFF.

V gene TRBV29-1 combines with J gene TRBJ2-7; 8 nucleotides align to TRBD2. The V and J ends lost 0 bases and 7 bases, in that order; junction bases with no gene match: 5. The CDR3 runs to 13 residues. Germline-derived CDR1 and CDR2 are SQVTM and ANQGSEA. Written as DNA, the CDR3 is TGCAGCGTTGAAGACTACGGGGGGGTAGAGCAGTACTTC. This codes for CSVEDYGGVEQYF.

The V and J genes are TRBV5-4 and TRBJ1-3; 7 positions match TRBD1. The trim removed 5 bases at V and 2 bases at J, leaving 4 bases unmatched. The CDR3 is 14 amino acids. The germline V gene has CDR1 SGHNT and CDR2 YYREEE (reference sequence). DNA of the CDR3: TGTGCCAGCAGGGACAGGTTCGCTGGAAACACCATATATTTT. It yields the protein CASRDRFAGNTIYF.

V gene TRBV30 combines with J gene TRBJ2-7, with 9 positions matching TRBD2. There are 13 residues in the CDR3. CDR1 is GTSNPN, CDR2 SVGIG, per germline (reference sequence). Unmatched junction bases numbered 4, after V lost 1 base and J lost 6 bases. CDR3 residues: CAWSEAGGIEQYF. The CDR3 nucleotides read TGTGCCTGGAGTGAGGCGGGGGGGATCGAGCAGTACTTC.

This chain uses TRBV6-2 or TRBV6-3 with TRBJ1-2, with 7 nucleotides matching TRBD1. Germline CDR1 and CDR2: MNHEY and SVGEGT. J lost 2 bases, V lost 5 bases, and 2 bases had no gene match. CDR3 size: 13 residues. The CDR3 spells CASSQGQNYGYTF. The DNA of the CDR3 is TGTGCCAGCAGTCAGGGACAGAACTATGGCTACACCTTC.

The chain employs TRBV28 and TRBJ1-2; D may be TRBD1 (6 bases). V was shortened by 4 bases and J by 6 bases, with 27 bases between the two germline ends. Germline V CDR1 and CDR2: MDHEN, SYDVKM. CDR3 length: 18 amino acids. CDR3 in amino acids: CASSYPLRGRGYLDGYTF. The CDR3 region has the DNA TGTGCCAGCAGTTACCCTCTCCGGGGCAGGGGCTATCTCGATGGCTACACCTTC.

This clone was picked up one time. The chain recombines TRBV7-9 with TRBJ1-2; 7 bases are shared with TRBD1. The CDR3 runs 14 residues. V dropped 1 base and J dropped 3; count of bases not matched to a gene: 2. Germline V gene lookup returns CDR1 SEHNR and CDR2 FQNEAQ (reference sequence). For the CDR3, the DNA is TGTGCCAGCAGCTTAGAAACAGGGGACTATGGCTACACCTTC. Translated, it gives CASSLETGDYGYTF.

A single count supports this clone. The CDR3 region has the DNA TGTGCCAGCCGGACTAGCGGGGGGGCAGAAAACAATGAGCAGTTCTTC. Its protein is CASRTSGGAENNEQFF. V and J are TRBV2 and TRBJ2-1, with 15 bases matching TRBD2. With V trimmed by 8 bases and J by 5 bases, 7 bases remained unmatched. Germline V lookup: CDR1 SNHLY, CDR2 FYNNEI. This CDR3 contains 16 residues.

The genes are TRBV30 and TRBJ1-4; D gene uncertain. The CDR3 totals 11 residues. V lost 1 base and J lost 8, with 5 bases in between. Per the germline V gene, CDR1 is GTSNPN and CDR2 is SVGIG (reference sequence). CDR3 DNA sequence: TGTGCCTGGAGTGGAGGGGAAAAACTGTTTTTT. Translated, it gives CAWSGGEKLFF.

This clone came up once. This rearrangement joins TRBV6-1 to TRBJ2-5, with TRBD2 matching over 7 bases. Germline trimming cut 3 bases from V and 5 bases from J; bases unmatched to any gene: 12. Germline V lookup: CDR1 MNHNS, CDR2 SASEGT. The CDR3 runs 16 residues. CDR3 nucleotide sequence: TGTGCCAGCAGTGAGAAGCCGGGACTATCTATGGAGACCCAGTACTTC. Its translation is CASSEKPGLSMETQYF.